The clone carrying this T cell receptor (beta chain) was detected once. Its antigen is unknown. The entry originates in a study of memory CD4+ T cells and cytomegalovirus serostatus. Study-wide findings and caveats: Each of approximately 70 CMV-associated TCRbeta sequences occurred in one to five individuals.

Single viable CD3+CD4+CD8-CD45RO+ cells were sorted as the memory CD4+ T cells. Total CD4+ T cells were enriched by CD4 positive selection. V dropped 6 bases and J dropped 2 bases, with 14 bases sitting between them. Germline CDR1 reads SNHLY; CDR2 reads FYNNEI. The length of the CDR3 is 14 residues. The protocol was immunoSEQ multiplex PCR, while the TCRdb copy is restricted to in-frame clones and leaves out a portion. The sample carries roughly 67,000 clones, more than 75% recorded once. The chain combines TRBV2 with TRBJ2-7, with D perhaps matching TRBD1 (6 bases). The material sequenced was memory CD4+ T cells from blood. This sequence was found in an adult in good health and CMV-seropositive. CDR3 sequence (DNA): TGTGCCAGCAGACGACAGGAATCAACCTACGAGCAGTACTTC. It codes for CASRRQESTYEQYF.